These T cell receptor beta chains were read from a single sample in a study of blood T cell repertoires in COVID-19. Data came from immunoSEQ multiplex PCR; TCRdb stores just in-frame clones and leaves some out. The repertoire consists of 25,000 or so clones, with 90% to 95% occurring once and the leading ten covering roughly 4%. What was sequenced was peripheral blood. Source of these receptors: a woman aged 45 to 65 with active COVID-19. CDR3s include the opening cysteine and the closing phenylalanine or tryptophan. D genes are given only for firm matches. Size is stated for part of the rows, as once, few or many counts, or as a class when the clone is expanded.

>TRBJ2-5|TRBV7-8|.|.
CASSHYWETQYF
TGTGCCAGCAGCCACTACTGGGAGACCCAGTACTTC
>TRBJ2-1|TRBV4-2|.|.
CASSQGGGQTSSYNEQFF
TGTGCCAGCAGCCAAGGTGGTGGGCAGACCAGCTCCTACAATGAGCAGTTCTTC
>TRBJ1-4|TRBV6-5|TRBD1|.
CASKKQGDRNEKLFF
TGTGCCAGCAAAAAACAGGGGGATCGGAATGAAAAACTGTTTTTT
>TRBJ2-7|TRBV11-3|TRBD2|.
CASSLSSGEQYF
TGTGCCAGCAGCTTAAGTAGCGGGGAGCAGTACTTC
>TRBJ2-6|TRBV28|.|.
CASQTGSYSGANVLTF
TGTGCCAGCCAGACAGGCAGTTACTCTGGGGCCAACGTCCTGACTTTC
>TRBJ1-4|TRBV2|.|.
CASRPRGGNEKLFF
TGTGCCAGCAGACCACGAGGGGGTAATGAAAAACTGTTTTTT
>TRBJ1-1|TRBV29-1|.|.
CSVGVNTTPEGAFF
TGCAGCGTTGGAGTCAACACGACCCCAGAGGGAGCTTTCTTT
>TRBJ2-7|TRBV7-9|.|.
CASSYGIYEQYF
TGTGCCAGCAGCTACGGGATCTACGAGCAGTACTTC
>TRBJ2-2|TRBV5-5|.|.
CASSLGWFQGAGELFF
TGTGCCAGCAGCTTGGGGTGGTTCCAGGGCGCCGGGGAGCTGTTTTTT
>TRBJ1-1|TRBV9|.|.
CASSARGGADTEAFF
TGTGCCAGCAGCGCCCGTGGGGGGGCTGACACTGAAGCTTTCTTT
>TRBJ1-6|TRBV5-4|.|.
CASSFGRTDNSPLHF
TGTGCCAGCAGCTTTGGACGGACAGATAATTCACCCCTCCACTTT
>TRBJ2-7|TRBV4-1|TRBD1|.
CASSQDGRAGGRSEQYF
TGCGCCAGCAGCCAAGACGGGCGGGCAGGGGGCAGGTCCGAGCAGTACTTC
>TRBJ2-2|TRBV5-4|.|.
CASSFSETGELFF
TGTGCCAGCAGTTTCAGCGAGACCGGGGAGCTGTTTTTT
>TRBJ2-2|TRBV2|TRBD2|.
CASSESTSDTGELFF
TGTGCCAGCAGTGAAAGCACTAGCGACACCGGGGAGCTGTTTTTT
>TRBJ1-3|TRBV28|.|.
CASSLKTVSGNTIYF
TGTGCCAGCAGTTTAAAAACAGTCTCTGGAAACACCATATATTTT
>TRBJ2-3|TRBV9|.|.
CASSVGREGDTQYF
TGTGCCAGCAGCGTCGGGCGGGAAGGAGATACGCAGTATTTT
>TRBJ1-5|TRBV6-5|.|.
CASIPGSAGNQPQHF
TGTGCCAGCATCCCAGGGTCCGCAGGCAATCAGCCCCAGCATTTT
>TRBJ1-1|TRBV28|.|.
CASSFAGVSSTEAFF
TGTGCCAGCAGTTTCGCCGGGGTCTCGAGCACTGAAGCTTTCTTT
>TRBJ2-1|TRBV11-3|TRBD2|once
CARSGGNEQFF
TGTGCCAGGAGCGGGGGGAATGAGCAGTTCTTC
>TRBJ1-4|TRBV9|.|.
CASSVQGSNEKLFF
TGTGCCAGCAGCGTACAGGGGTCTAATGAAAAACTGTTTTTT
>TRBJ2-3|TRBV12-3/TRBV12-4|.|.
CASSAIMTDTQYF
TGTGCCAGCAGTGCTATCATGACAGATACGCAGTATTTT
>TRBJ2-2|TRBV7-9|TRBD2|.
CASSLGLAGNTGELFF
TGTGCCAGCAGCCTCGGACTAGCGGGGAACACCGGGGAGCTGTTTTTT